The present T cell receptor beta chain was sequenced within a study of immune evolution from preneoplasia to lung adenocarcinoma. For this clone: The antigen is unknown.

The V gene lost 1 base and the J gene lost 5 bases, with 15 bases spanning the gap. CDR1 SGHVS and CDR2 FQNEAQ come from the germline V gene. This CDR3 spans 16 amino acids. Study-wide results and caveats: Top clone frequencies peaked in normal lung, apparently declining through invasive adenocarcinoma. Clonality was highest in normal lung, lower in later-stage lesions apparently.

Patients had resection in Japan or China between about 2014 and 2017. Premalignant or tumor cells were enriched by macro-dissection after pathologic assessment. The data were produced by immunoSEQ multiplex PCR, yet TCRdb's version contains in-frame clones alone and is incomplete. The data contain just over 4,000 clones, roughly four fifths of them singletons. The TCR comes from a person between 60 and 69 years old with lung adenocarcinoma. The chain links TRBV7-8 to TRBJ1-5; D ambiguous. The sequenced material came from FFPE minimally invasive lung adenocarcinoma tissue. The CDR3 region has the DNA TGTGCCAGCAGCTTAGAACGAGGGAAAGGCGATCAGCCCCAGCATTTT. Amino acids: CASSLERGKGDQPQHF.